The present T cell receptor (beta chain) was sequenced within a study of blood T cell repertoires in COVID-19. Study as a whole: In each case, the material was cDNA or gDNA derived from T cells, B-cell-depleted T cells, or PBMCs.

The assay was immunoSEQ multiplex PCR, and TCRdb's table has in-frame clones only and misses some. This table holds 120,000 to 150,000 clones, 80% to 85% found once. The CDR3 is 15 residues long. CDR1 and CDR2 (germline): SGHVS, FNYEAQ. The junction had 6 bases not matched to a gene; V was cut back by 5 bases and J by 7 bases. Participant-given clinical history determined each cohort assignment. Material for sequencing was PBMCs or T cells enriched from blood (not recorded which). The source of this sequence is a woman between 45 and 60 years old who had been exposed to COVID-19. The V gene is TRBV7-6, the J gene TRBJ1-4, with 11 bases matching TRBD1. CDR3 protein: CASSIGQGAGEKLFF. CDR3 nucleotide sequence: TGTGCCAGCAGCATTGGACAGGGGGCTGGTGAAAAACTGTTTTTT.